This T cell receptor (beta chain) was recorded in a study of CXCR3-negative and CXCR3-positive naive CD8 T cells (dated by TCRdb to the late 2010s). General notes on the study: In total, about 135 million TRB reads were obtained, or roughly 1.5 +/- 0.3 million reads per library. Data from ten to twelve donors, pooled across two independent experiments, went into the diversity and physicochemical repertoire analyses. For the TRBV-TRBJ cluster analysis, the naive subsets came from about 5 donors, while the memory cells came from 3 donors.

For every CD8+ T cell subset, around 300,000 cells were flow-sorted straight into RLT lysis buffer, and each subset was sorted in triplicate. Naive CD8+ T cells were defined stringently as CD45RO-CCR7+CD27+CD95- to exclude memory contaminants. Standard density gradient centrifugation was used to isolate peripheral blood mononuclear cells from buffy coats. A FACSAria III was used to flow-sort naive CD8+ T cells into CXCR3-negative and CXCR3-positive populations. An RNeasy Mini Kit was used to extract total RNA from the sorted cells. The investigation overall reported the following: Both naive subsets had comparably high repertoire diversity, while memory CD8+ T cells had much lower repertoire diversity. TRBV-TRBJ usage was similar between naive CXCR3-negative and CXCR3-positive cells from the same donor, while memory cells showed distinct patterns. CXCR3 expression partially decreased after cryopreservation, so most assays used freshly isolated PBMCs. Because surface CD5, which is linked to self-reactivity in mice, was comparable between the naive subsets, TCR interaction strength was also inferred from the physicochemical properties of TRB CDR3s. TRB CDR3s from CXCR3-positive naive cells showed higher hydrophobicity (lower Kidera factor 4), lower energy, and higher strength and volume indices than CXCR3-negative naive cells.

A word on this clonotype: No cognate antigen has been identified for it.

The reads were generated on a NextSeq 550. The Human TCR Profiling Kit (MiLaboratory) was used to make UMI-labeled 5' RACE TRB cDNA libraries. cDNA synthesis used the entire amount of extracted RNA, and PCR amplification then used the entire amount of cDNA produced. Libraries were prepared in parallel using an identical number of PCR cycles. In the paper's pipeline: With a requirement of at least two reads per UMI, MIGEC and MiXCR extracted about 57,000 +/- 9,900 unique UMI-labeled TRB cDNA molecules per library. An average of approximately 40,000 +/- 10,000 functional in-frame TRB CDR3 nucleotide clonotypes without stop codons was found per library. Diversity metrics, including normalized Shannon-Wiener and Chao1, were computed in VDJtools after downsampling to 5000 UMI-labeled TRB molecules per sample. VDJtools computed clonotype-size-weighted physicochemical properties of the central five CDR3 residues: interaction energy, strength, volume and Kidera factor 4. After the reads were reprocessed by TCRdb, one entry was made per CDR3 protein sequence, with no DNA. None of the V and J calls come from the authors' own analysis; TCRdb made them. In this sample's table one finds 100,000 to 150,000 distinct CDR3 sequences. The ten largest clones add up to around 0.5% of the sample.

The germline V gene (reference sequence) supplies CDR1 LNHDA and CDR2 SQIVND. The CDR3, from cysteine to phenylalanine, totals 13 residues. No DNA is listed. The sequenced material came from naive CXCR3- CD8+ T cells from blood. According to the study, the label for this sample's cell subset or site signals: CD45RO-CCR7+CD27+CD95- naive CD8+ T cells lacking CXCR3 (TNR3-). The chain is made from TRBV19 and TRBJ2-1. This TCR came from a human donor in good health. Some clones in this sample may be carry-over from other donors' samples. CDR3 sequence: CASSTAPGDEQFF.